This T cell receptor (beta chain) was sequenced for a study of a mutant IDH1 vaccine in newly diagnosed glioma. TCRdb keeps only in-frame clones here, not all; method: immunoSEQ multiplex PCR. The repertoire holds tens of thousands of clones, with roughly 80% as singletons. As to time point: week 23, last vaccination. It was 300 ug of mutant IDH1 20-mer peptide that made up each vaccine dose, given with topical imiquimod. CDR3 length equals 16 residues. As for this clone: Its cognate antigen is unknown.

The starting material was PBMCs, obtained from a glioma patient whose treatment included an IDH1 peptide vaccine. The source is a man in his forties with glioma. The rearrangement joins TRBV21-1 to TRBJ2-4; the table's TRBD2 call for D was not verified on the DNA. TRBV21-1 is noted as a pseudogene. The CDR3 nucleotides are TGTGCCAGCAGGAAAGGGGGCGGGGGAGCCCAAAACATTCAGTACTTC. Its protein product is CASRKGGGGAQNIQYF.